This T cell receptor (beta chain) was captured by sequencing in a study of Tregs in tolerant kidney transplant recipients. The CDR3 runs 15 residues. V gave up 4 bases and J gave up 1 base; unmatched junction bases: 0. Germline V CDR1 and CDR2: SGHTA, FQGNSA. Method: immunoSEQ multiplex PCR; TCRdb's copy keeps in-frame clones and lacks some. The profile shows about 18,000 clones, 82% of them singletons. In regard to this clone: Its cognate antigen is unknown.

Broader study findings: No direct test of biological reproducibility was done here. Findings come from small patient numbers and require larger validation.

The receptor was derived from a human donor in good health. The material sequenced was Tregs from blood. The V call is TRBV7-2, the J call TRBJ2-2, with 10 bases that match TRBD2. The CDR3 sequence is CASSWTSGNTGELFF. The DNA for the CDR3 is TGTGCCAGCAGCTGGACTAGCGGGAACACCGGGGAGCTGTTTTTT.